This T cell receptor beta chain was sequenced for a study of STAT5B mutations in CD4+ large granular lymphocyte leukemia. Germline CDR1 and CDR2: SGHRS and YFSETQ. The CDR3 contains 14 residues. The germline V and J ends were trimmed by 0 bases and 4 bases, with 8 bases remaining between them. The protocol was immunoSEQ multiplex PCR, while the TCRdb copy is restricted to in-frame clones and leaves out a portion. The sample holds tens of thousands of clones, just over 85% seen once. This receptor was taken from a human donor in good health. The sample consisted of CD4+ T cells from blood buffy coats. V and J are TRBV5-1 and TRBJ1-3; no clear D gene. The CDR3 DNA follows: TGCGCCAGCAGCTTGGCGGCGGGGGGAAACACCATATATTTT. Its translation: CASSLAAGGNTIYF.